These 30 T cell receptor beta chains were all obtained from the same sample, sequenced in a study of blood T cell repertoires in COVID-19. Only in-frame clones appear in the TCRdb table, and some are missing; sequencing was by immunoSEQ multiplex PCR. The profile covers 150,000 to 200,000 clones, with roughly 77% appearing a single time and approximately 5.9% taken by the ten largest. Sequencing was performed on peripheral blood. The receptor source for this set is a woman between 35 and 50 years old with COVID-19, enrolled during active disease.

The CDR3 is CASQKFSGDTQYF. In DNA, the CDR3 is TGTGCCAGCCAGAAATTCTCCGGGGATACGCAGTATTTT. This chain connects TRBV27 to TRBJ2-3; D gene uncertain. The CDR3 runs 13 residues. Germline V gene sequence: CDR1 MNHEY, CDR2 SMNVEV (reference sequence). V gave up 8 bases and J gave up 6 bases, with 15 bases separating them.

The chain is built from TRBV7-2 and TRBJ1-2; D gene ambiguous. Germline values: CDR1 SGHTA, CDR2 FQGNSA. This CDR3 has 13 amino acids. Trimming stripped 2 bases from V and 5 bases from J, with 9 bases between. The CDR3 nucleotides are TGTGCCAGCAGCTTATTCGTGGAGTATGGCTACACCTTC. This translates into CASSLFVEYGYTF.

The chain links TRBV4-2 to TRBJ2-7; 7 bases line up with TRBD2. The J segment lost 3 bases and the V segment lost 3 bases, leaving 11 bases of the junction unmatched. The CDR3 is made up of 16 amino acids. CDR1 and CDR2 (germline): LGHNA, YNFKEQ. Written as DNA, the CDR3 is TGTGCCAGCAGCCAGGGAGAGCGGGAAAGTAGCTACGAGCAGTACTTC. Translating it yields CASSQGERESSYEQYF.

This chain links TRBV19 with TRBJ2-5; D possibly corresponds to TRBD2 (5 bases). V lost 4 bases to trimming and J lost 9 bases, with 9 bases between them. Germline assignment: CDR1 LNHDA and CDR2 SQIVND (reference sequence). The length of the CDR3 is 11 residues. The CDR3 reads CASSTAEAQYF. For the CDR3, the DNA is TGTGCCAGTAGTACCGCGGAGGCCCAGTACTTC. The full variable domain, its missing parts supplied by reference TRBV19 and TRBJ2-5, is DGGITQSPKYLFRKEGQNVTLSCEQNLNHDAMYWYRQDPGQGLRLIYYSQIVNDFQKGDIAEGYSVSREKKESFPLTVTSAQKNPTAFYLCASSTAEAQYFGPGTRLLVL.

V gene TRBV6-5 combines with J gene TRBJ1-1; D uncertain. Trimming removed 8 bases from V and 0 bases from J, with 16 bases in between. This CDR3 has 15 residues. Per the germline V gene, CDR1 is MNHEY and CDR2 is SVGAGI. CDR3 region: CASRPSLPMNTEAFF. DNA of the CDR3: TGTGCCAGCCGCCCGAGCCTACCCATGAACACTGAAGCTTTCTTT.

This chain links TRBV7-2 with TRBJ2-1; 9 positions match TRBD2. The CDR3 runs to 16 residues. Trimming removed 5 bases from V and 8 bases from J; junction bases left unmatched: 13. Germline values: CDR1 SGHTA, CDR2 FQGNSA. The DNA for the CDR3 is TGTGCCAGCAGCCTTCGGCGGGGGGGCTGGGGGGATGAGCAGTTCTTC. Residues: CASSLRRGGWGDEQFF.

The V gene is TRBV11-1, the J gene TRBJ2-7, with D tentatively TRBD2 (5 bases). Trimming removed 1 base from V and 1 base from J, with 11 bases in between. CDR1 and CDR2 from the germline V gene are SGHAT and FQDESV (reference sequence). This CDR3 spans 15 amino acids. This CDR3 is CASSLGRRVSYEQYF. The CDR3 region has the DNA TGTGCCAGCAGCTTAGGTAGGCGGGTGTCCTACGAGCAGTACTTC.

This sequence joins TRBV6-6 and TRBJ2-3; 11 bases fit TRBD2. The CDR3 length is 15 residues. The J segment lost 4 bases and the V segment lost 6 bases, leaving 6 bases of the junction unmatched. Per germline, CDR1 MNHNY and CDR2 SVGAGI (reference sequence). The CDR3 spells CASRFSGGAADTQYF. CDR3 in DNA: TGTGCCAGCAGATTTAGCGGGGGGGCCGCAGATACGCAGTATTTT.

This clone was detected only once. The genes are TRBV7-2 and TRBJ2-2; 10 nucleotides agree with TRBD1. Germline-derived CDR1 and CDR2 are SGHTA and FQGNSA. The ends lost 5 bases at V and 7 bases at J; junction bases unmatched: 7. The CDR3 is 15 residues long. The CDR3 DNA reads TGTGCCAGCAGCCCTCGGGACAGGGGCATCGGGGAGCTGTTTTTT. Translated, it gives CASSPRDRGIGELFF.

The rearrangement links TRBV18 to TRBJ1-5; D ambiguous. Germline V lookup: CDR1 KGHSH, CDR2 LQKENI. The V gene lost 3 bases and the J gene lost 1 base, with 13 bases spanning the gap. CDR3 size: 16 residues. The CDR3 nucleotides read TGTGCCAGCTCACCTTATGAGGCAGTCAGCAATCAGCCCCAGCATTTT. This codes for CASSPYEAVSNQPQHF.

The chain combines TRBV19 with TRBJ1-2; 8 bases are a match to TRBD1. Trimming at V came to 3 bases and at J to 3 bases, leaving 9 bases not matched to a gene. The germline gives CDR1 LNHDA, CDR2 SQIVND (reference sequence). The CDR3 is made up of 16 amino acids. The CDR3 protein is CASSIRTGIRDYGYTF. The DNA of the CDR3 is TGTGCCAGTAGTATCCGGACAGGGATACGGGACTATGGCTACACCTTC. Full variable domain (rest looked up from reference TRBV19 and TRBJ1-2): DGGITQSPKYLFRKEGQNVTLSCEQNLNHDAMYWYRQDPGQGLRLIYYSQIVNDFQKGDIAEGYSVSREKKESFPLTVTSAQKNPTAFYLCASSIRTGIRDYGYTFGSGTRLTVV.

The J gene is TRBJ2-2, the V gene TRBV3-1 (or the pseudogene TRBV3-2), with 10 bases aligning to TRBD2. The V gene end was trimmed by 6 bases and the J gene end by 4 bases; junction bases not matched to a gene: 5. From germline, CDR1 is LGHDT and CDR2 YNNKEL (reference sequence). The CDR3 contains 15 residues. DNA of the CDR3: TGTGCCAGCAGTCGGGGACTAGCGAGCACCGGGGAGCTGTTTTTT. Its protein product is CASSRGLASTGELFF.

This sequence joins TRBV11-1 and TRBJ2-2, with 7 positions matching TRBD2. CDR1 is SGHAT, CDR2 FQDESV, per germline (reference sequence). Unmatched junction bases numbered 8, after V lost 2 bases and J lost 5 bases. The CDR3 loop spans 16 amino acids. The DNA for the CDR3 is TGTGCCAGCAGCTTATTGGGCCCCGGGGGGACCGGGGAGCTGTTTTTT. It translates to CASSLLGPGGTGELFF.

This rearrangement joins TRBV29-1 to TRBJ2-1, with D possibly being TRBD1 (6 bases). Per germline, CDR1 SQVTM and CDR2 ANQGSEA. The CDR3 has 15 amino acids. Trimming took off 7 bases at V and 4 bases at J, with 20 bases between the two ends. The CDR3 DNA is TGCAGCGCGCAGGGGCCGCTAGGGTCGTACAATGAGCAGTTCTTC. Amino acid sequence: CSAQGPLGSYNEQFF.

The chain joins TRBV18 to TRBJ2-1, with D perhaps TRBD1 (6 bases). V was clipped by 3 bases and J by 0 bases, with 12 bases between them. Germline loops: CDR1 KGHSH, CDR2 LQKENI. This CDR3 spans 16 amino acids. The CDR3 spells CASSPKQGNSYNEQFF. The CDR3 bases are TGTGCCAGCTCACCGAAACAGGGCAACTCCTACAATGAGCAGTTCTTC.

This chain links TRBV30 with TRBJ2-7, with 10 bases aligning to TRBD2. The CDR3 sequence is 14 residues long. V gave up 8 bases and J gave up 3 bases; unmatched junction bases: 10. Germline loops: CDR1 GTSNPN, CDR2 SVGIG (reference sequence). The CDR3 is CAGYSGRNLYEQYF. DNA of the CDR3: TGTGCCGGTTATAGCGGGAGGAACCTCTACGAGCAGTACTTC. The full variable domain, rest sourced from reference TRBV30 and TRBJ2-7, is SQTIHQWPATLVQPVGSPLSLECTVEGTSNPNLYWYRQAAGRGLQLLFYSVGIGQISSEVPQNLSASRPQDRQFILSSKKLLLSDSGFYLCAGYSGRNLYEQYFGPGTRLTVT.

J is TRBJ2-4 and V is TRBV5-1; 7 positions agree with TRBD2. Germline V gives CDR1 SGHRS, CDR2 YFSETQ. With V trimmed by 4 bases and J by 7 bases, 11 bases remained unmatched. The CDR3 contains 15 residues. The CDR3 is CASSMDLEGGNIQYF. CDR3 nucleotides: TGCGCCAGCAGCATGGACCTAGAGGGAGGGAACATTCAGTACTTC.

The rearrangement uses TRBV29-1 and TRBJ1-2; unclear D gene. There are 11 residues in the CDR3. Germline CDR1 and CDR2: SQVTM and ANQGSEA. The V and J ends lost 7 bases and 7 bases respectively, with 13 bases between them. This chain's CDR3 is CSAFLEGGYTF. The CDR3 coding sequence is TGCAGCGCCTTCCTTGAGGGTGGCTACACCTTC.

The table lists this clone with a count of one. The chain combines TRBV11-3 with TRBJ1-1; D is possibly TRBD1 (5 bases). V was pared by 5 bases and J by 5 bases, with 15 bases between. Germline CDR1 SGHNT, CDR2 YENEEA. This CDR3 comprises 14 residues. The CDR3 reads CASSPGWKETEAFF. In nucleotides, the CDR3 is TGTGCCAGCAGCCCAGGGTGGAAGGAGACTGAAGCTTTCTTT.

Details on this clone: Other DNA sequences in the sample encode the same CDR3. The chain joins TRBV5-1 to TRBJ2-3, with 9 nucleotides matching TRBD1. The J segment lost 0 bases and the V segment lost 0 bases, leaving 2 bases of the junction unmatched. The CDR3 consists of 16 residues. The V gene's germline CDR1 is SGHRS and CDR2 YFSETQ. This chain's CDR3 is CASSLAGQGSTDTQYF. CDR3 in DNA: TGCGCCAGCAGCTTGGCGGGACAGGGAAGCACAGATACGCAGTATTTT.

The genes are TRBV25-1 and TRBJ2-2; 8 bases are a match to TRBD2. The CDR3 is 18 amino acids. V lost 5 bases to trimming and J lost 2 bases; unmatched junction nucleotides: 13. Germline V CDR1 and CDR2: MGHDK, SYGVNS. CDR3 sequence: CASSTLGRGAGNTGELFF. Written as DNA, the CDR3 is TGTGCCAGCAGTACCCTAGGGCGGGGGGCCGGAAACACCGGGGAGCTGTTTTTT.

The CDR3 spells CASSPEKSTNYGYTF. Here the CDR3 DNA reads TGTGCCAGCAGCCCCGAGAAGTCTACTAACTATGGCTACACCTTC. The rearrangement joins TRBV7-9 to TRBJ1-2; D uncertain. Germline CDR1 is SEHNR and CDR2 is FQNEAQ (reference sequence). This CDR3 spans 15 amino acids. The germline V and J ends were trimmed by 5 bases and 0 bases, with 13 bases remaining between them.

The chain links TRBV3-1 (or the pseudogene TRBV3-2) to TRBJ2-5; 10 bases match TRBD2. Germline CDR1 is LGHDT and CDR2 is YNNKEL (reference sequence). CDR3 length equals 16 residues. The J segment lost 5 bases and the V segment lost 1 base, leaving 7 bases of the junction unmatched. The CDR3 loop is CASSQGPSGGWETQYF. The CDR3 DNA sequence: TGTGCCAGCAGCCAAGGACCTAGCGGGGGCTGGGAGACCCAGTACTTC.

V gene TRBV7-2 combines with J gene TRBJ1-2; the match to TRBD1 covers 8 bases. The CDR3 consists of 14 residues. The J segment lost 5 bases and the V segment lost 4 bases, leaving 6 bases of the junction unmatched. From germline, CDR1 is SGHTA and CDR2 FQGNSA. In DNA, the CDR3 is TGTGCCAGCAGCTGGGACAGGACGGGATATGGCTACACCTTC. Residues: CASSWDRTGYGYTF.

The chain is built from TRBV7-8 and TRBJ1-1; TRBD1 might be the D (5 bases). This CDR3 is built from 17 residues. Per germline, CDR1 SGHVS and CDR2 FQNEAQ. V lost 5 bases and J lost 0, with 19 bases in between. Here the CDR3 DNA reads TGTGCCAGCAGCACTCCATACGGAGGGGCTGTGAACACTGAAGCTTTCTTT. Translating gives CASSTPYGGAVNTEAFF.

The genes are TRBV4-2 and TRBJ2-7, with 9 bases lining up with TRBD2. The CDR3 runs 15 residues. From germline, CDR1 is LGHNA and CDR2 YNFKEQ. The trim removed 0 bases at V and 4 bases at J, leaving 4 bases unmatched. CDR3 amino acids: CASSQDASGAYEQYF. CDR3 nucleotides: TGTGCCAGCAGCCAAGATGCTAGCGGGGCTTACGAGCAGTACTTC.

V usage is TRBV18 and J usage is TRBJ1-4, with a possible D match to TRBD1 (5 bases). Trimming cost V 6 bases and J 2 bases, with 16 bases left between them. The V gene's germline CDR1 is KGHSH and CDR2 LQKENI. The CDR3 consists of 16 residues. In DNA form, the CDR3 reads TGTGCCAGCTCCTGGGCCGGGGGAGAGACTAATGAAAAACTGTTTTTT. Residues: CASSWAGGETNEKLFF. Combining the CDR3 with reference TRBV18 and TRBJ1-4 gives the whole variable domain NAGVMQNPRHLVRRRGQEARLRCSPMKGHSHVYWYRQLPEEGLKFMVYLQKENIIDESGMPKERFSAEFPKEGPSILRIQQVVRGDSAAYFCASSWAGGETNEKLFFGSGTQLSVL.

This chain links TRBV16 with TRBJ1-6; possible D gene TRBD1, 6 bases. CDR1 and CDR2 from the germline V gene are KGHSY and FQNENV. Trimming left V 0 bases short and J 6 bases short, with 12 bases between. The CDR3 has 16 residues. The CDR3 coding sequence is TGTGCCAGCAGCCAATCGTCCGGACAGATTAATTCACCCCTCCACTTT. Protein: CASSQSSGQINSPLHF.

The rearrangement joins TRBV6-5 to TRBJ1-1; the match to TRBD1 covers 7 bases. The trim removed 4 bases at V and 6 bases at J, leaving 11 bases unmatched. This CDR3 has 15 residues. CDR1 is MNHEY, CDR2 SVGAGI, per germline. CDR3: CASSLLPRGVAEAFF. In nucleotides, the CDR3 is TGTGCCAGCAGTTTACTTCCCAGGGGGGTGGCTGAAGCTTTCTTT.

The CDR3 coding sequence is TGCAGTGCTAGTGGACAGTTTTTTAACACTGAAGCTTTCTTT. Its protein product is CSASGQFFNTEAFF. The J gene is TRBJ1-1, the V gene TRBV20-1; D is possibly TRBD1 (6 bases). The CDR3 totals 14 residues. V lost 3 bases, J lost 2 bases, and 13 bases lay in between. Germline assignment: CDR1 DFQATT and CDR2 SNEGSKA (reference sequence).